This T cell receptor (beta chain) derives from a study of spatial heterogeneity in lung cancer. TCRdb passed the 5' RACE reads through MiXCR, listing each CDR3 protein once. The data contain under 150,000 distinct CDR3 sequences, 9% to 15% of them singletons. Trimming took off 5 bases at V and 2 bases at J, with 16 bases between the two ends. CDR3 size: 16 residues. The germline gives CDR1 ENHRY, CDR2 SYGVKD. This sample's time point: blood at routine non-recurrence follow-up after resection. Frozen PBMC, nontumor lung or tumor provided whole RNA, which was sequenced unsorted. The sequence was obtained from a male donor with early-stage non-small cell lung cancer. The J gene is TRBJ1-5, the V gene TRBV10-3; D gene uncertain. Sequences were derived from PBMCs, sampled at follow-up. The CDR3 DNA sequence: TGTGCCATCAGTCAGCAGGATCCAGCGGGCAATCAGCCCCAGCATTTT. It encodes CAISQQDPAGNQPQHF.